Each of the 10 T cell receptor beta chains below was sequenced from the same sample in a study of OX40 agonist ivuxolimab in advanced cancers. Only in-frame clones appear in the TCRdb table, and some are missing; sequencing was by immunoSEQ multiplex PCR. The table includes some 44,000 clones, more than 80% detected once. This specimen was CD4+ or CD8+ T cells sorted from blood, taken in a trial of the OX40 agonist ivuxolimab. The source is an adult with an advanced solid tumor such as melanoma, head and neck, liver or kidney cancer.

A note on this clone: A junction boundary mismatches the germline segment, possibly from a read error. The V call is TRBV7-7, the J call TRBJ2-7; no clear D gene. CDR3 length equals 18 residues. In germline, CDR1 is SSHAT, CDR2 FNYEAQ (reference sequence). This CDR3 reads CASSLWVNGPSVWYEQYF. CDR3 DNA: TGTGCTAGCAGCTTATGGGTGAACGGGCCCTCCGTTTGGTACGAGCAGTACTTC.

This clone has only one observation. The rearrangement uses TRBV6-6 and TRBJ2-7; D not resolved. Germline loops: CDR1 MNHNY, CDR2 SVGAGI (reference sequence). V shed 2 bases and J shed 2 bases, with 1 base lying between them. This CDR3 spans 11 amino acids. CDR3 protein: CASSYTYEQYF. CDR3 bases: TGTGCCAGCAGTTACACCTACGAGCAGTACTTC.

The genes are TRBV5-6 and TRBJ1-4; possible D gene TRBD1, 6 bases. The germline gives CDR1 SGHDT, CDR2 YYEEEE. V lost 4 bases and J 4 bases, leaving 14 bases between the germline ends. The CDR3 is 15 amino acids. The chain's CDR3 is CASSPNGQFNEKLFF. CDR3 DNA sequence: TGTGCCAGCAGCCCCAATGGACAGTTTAATGAAAAACTGTTTTTT.

This clone was recorded once. The V gene is TRBV30, the J gene TRBJ2-1; 9 bases match TRBD2. This CDR3 is 13 amino acids long. Germline V gene sequence: CDR1 GTSNPN, CDR2 SVGIG (reference sequence). Germline trimming cut 2 bases from V and 12 bases from J; bases unmatched to any gene: 8. DNA for the CDR3: TGTGCCTGGAGTTCCGGGACTAGCCTCGGGCAGTTCTTC. Translating gives CAWSSGTSLGQFF. The full variable domain, its missing parts supplied by reference TRBV30 and TRBJ2-1, is SQTIHQWPATLVQPVGSPLSLECTVEGTSNPNLYWYRQAAGRGLQLLFYSVGIGQISSEVPQNLSASRPQDRQFILSSKKLLLSDSGFYLCAWSSGTSLGQFFGPGTRLTVL.

The chain employs TRBV5-1 and TRBJ2-5, with TRBD2 matching over 9 bases. The V and J ends lost 0 bases and 1 base, in that order; junction bases with no gene match: 7. The germline V gene encodes CDR1 SGHRS and CDR2 YFSETQ. The CDR3 length is 17 residues. CDR3 amino acids: CASSLGFSGSLQETQYF. CDR3 sequence (DNA): TGCGCCAGCAGCTTGGGGTTTAGCGGGAGCCTCCAAGAGACCCAGTACTTC.

This chain connects TRBV27 to TRBJ2-5, with 8 nucleotides matching TRBD2. V lost 3 bases and J lost 5; bases outside the gene matches: 5. This CDR3 has 14 amino acids. The germline V gene encodes CDR1 MNHEY and CDR2 SMNVEV (reference sequence). The CDR3 is CASSFTGGGETQYF. The CDR3 DNA reads TGTGCCAGCAGTTTTACGGGAGGGGGGGAGACCCAGTACTTC.

The chain joins TRBV7-2 to TRBJ2-3; weak D call: TRBD2 (5 bases). Germline V gene data show CDR1 as SGHTA and CDR2 as FQGNSA. The CDR3 is 14 amino acids. With 2 bases removed from V and 9 bases from J, the gap between germline ends came to 15 bases. CDR3 amino acids: CASSLSGVHNTQYF. CDR3 in DNA: TGTGCCAGCAGCTTATCCGGGGTCCACAACACGCAGTATTTT.

This rearrangement joins TRBV19 to TRBJ1-6, with 7 bases matching TRBD1. The CDR3 has 15 residues. Losses at the gene ends were 3 bases for V and 8 bases for J; bases not matched to a gene: 7. Germline CDR1 LNHDA, CDR2 SQIVND (reference sequence). CDR3 region: CASSIHRGPDSPLHF. CDR3 bases: TGTGCCAGTAGTATCCACAGGGGCCCCGATTCACCCCTCCACTTT.

This sequence joins TRBV19 and TRBJ2-1; no firm D call. The germline V gene has CDR1 LNHDA and CDR2 SQIVND (reference sequence). This CDR3 has 12 residues. Trimming pared 5 bases from V and 6 bases from J, leaving 8 bases between. CDR3 loop: CASSEQRNEQFF. CDR3 coding DNA: TGTGCCAGTAGTGAACAGCGCAATGAGCAGTTCTTC.

The V call is TRBV28, the J call TRBJ2-1, with D unclear. Germline V gives CDR1 MDHEN, CDR2 SYDVKM. V gave up 5 bases and J gave up 0 bases, with 8 bases separating them. The CDR3 has 14 residues. The CDR3 DNA follows: TGTGCCAGCAGTCCCTTCCTCTCCTACAATGAGCAGTTCTTC. Amino acid sequence: CASSPFLSYNEQFF. The whole variable domain, remainder taken from reference TRBV28 and TRBJ2-1, is DVKVTQSSRYLVKRTGEKVFLECVQDMDHENMFWYRQDPGLGLRLIYFSYDVKMKEKGDIPEGYSVSREKKERFSLILESASTNQTSMYLCASSPFLSYNEQFFGPGTRLTVL.